One and the same sample provided the 28 T cell receptor beta chains below, sequenced in a study of T-cell memory formation after mild COVID-19. TCRdb ran MiXCR on the 5' RACE reads and lists one entry per CDR3 protein. This table has hundreds of thousands of distinct CDR3 sequences, around 15% appearing once. The sequenced sample consisted of PBMCs or a T cell subset sorted from them (not recorded which). The receptors shown here come from a man aged 18 to 35 who had mild COVID-19 (a few samples of this study predate the infection). Cell type and time point are not known.

This clonotype was seen many times. The chain employs TRBV20-1 and TRBJ2-4, with a weak D call TRBD2 (5 bases). This CDR3 contains 15 residues. The V and J ends lost 1 base and 0 bases respectively, with 10 bases between them. Germline CDR1 reads DFQATT; CDR2 reads SNEGSKA (reference sequence). The CDR3, as DNA: TGCAGTGCTAGAGGAGGGTTCGGAGCCAAAAACATTCAGTACTTC. Translating gives CSARGGFGAKNIQYF.

V usage is TRBV27 and J usage is TRBJ2-1; TRBD2 matches 9 bases. CDR1 and CDR2 (germline): MNHEY, SMNVEV (reference sequence). The J segment lost 9 bases and the V segment lost 5 bases, leaving 8 bases of the junction unmatched. This CDR3 has 14 amino acids. The CDR3 DNA is TGTGCCAGCAGTCCCTGGCGGGGGGGCGGTGAGCAGTTCTTC. Protein: CASSPWRGGGEQFF.

This clonotype has only a few counts. The chain uses TRBV12-3 or TRBV12-4 and TRBJ1-2; a possible D gene is TRBD1 (6 bases). V shed 7 bases and J shed 2 bases, with 14 bases lying between them. The CDR3 has 14 amino acids. CDR3 sequence: CASIPGGENYGYTF. The DNA for the CDR3 is TGTGCCAGCATCCCGGGGGGCGAGAACTATGGCTACACCTTC.

This clonotype was seen only a few times. The CDR3 spells CASSLAGGLARAKNIQYF. The CDR3 bases are TGTGCCAGCAGCTTAGCAGGGGGCCTTGCGCGGGCCAAAAACATTCAGTACTTC. J is TRBJ2-4 and V is TRBV7-2; TRBD1 matches 7 bases. The J segment lost 1 base and the V segment lost 0 bases, leaving 9 bases of the junction unmatched. The CDR3 extends over 18 amino acids. From germline, CDR1 is SGHTA and CDR2 FQGNSA.

This clonotype showed up many times. The rearrangement links TRBV19 to TRBJ2-3; no definite D call. The CDR3 contains 14 residues. V gave up 5 bases and J gave up 6 bases, with 15 bases separating them. The V gene's germline CDR1 is LNHDA and CDR2 SQIVND (reference sequence). The CDR3 here is CASSQEPRTDTQYF. CDR3 sequence (DNA): TGTGCCAGTAGTCAGGAGCCCCGGACGGATACGCAGTATTTT. The full variable domain, completed using reference TRBV19 and TRBJ2-3, is DGGITQSPKYLFRKEGQNVTLSCEQNLNHDAMYWYRQDPGQGLRLIYYSQIVNDFQKGDIAEGYSVSREKKESFPLTVTSAQKNPTAFYLCASSQEPRTDTQYFGPGTRLTVL.

This clonotype occurred a few times. The V and J genes are TRBV28 and TRBJ1-5, with 9 positions matching TRBD1. V dropped 6 bases and J dropped 2; count of bases not matched to a gene: 5. From germline, CDR1 is MDHEN and CDR2 SYDVKM. The CDR3 is 15 residues long. CDR3 sequence reads: CASRWGQGGNQPQHF. In nucleotides, the CDR3 is TGTGCCAGCAGGTGGGGACAGGGCGGCAATCAGCCCCAGCATTTT. Filled out from reference TRBV28 and TRBJ1-5, the complete variable domain reads DVKVTQSSRYLVKRTGEKVFLECVQDMDHENMFWYRQDPGLGLRLIYFSYDVKMKEKGDIPEGYSVSREKKERFSLILESASTNQTSMYLCASRWGQGGNQPQHFGDGTRLSIL.

A few counts support this clonotype. The chain couples TRBV4-2 to TRBJ2-3; 12 bases are a match to TRBD2. There are 16 residues in the CDR3. The V gene's germline CDR1 is LGHNA and CDR2 YNFKEQ. Losses at the gene ends were 3 bases for V and 4 bases for J; bases not matched to a gene: 5. CDR3 sequence: CASSQTGLAGSDTQYF. DNA of the CDR3: TGTGCCAGCAGCCAGACCGGACTAGCGGGATCAGATACGCAGTATTTT.

Ten or more counts support this clonotype. CDR3 coding DNA: TGCAGCGTTGAAGGGGGCCAGAACACTGAAGCTTTCTTT. Its protein is CSVEGGQNTEAFF. The chain is built from TRBV29-1 and TRBJ1-1; the D gene is possibly TRBD1 (5 bases). The CDR3 spans 13 residues. In germline, CDR1 is SQVTM, CDR2 ANQGSEA. V lost 1 base, J lost 1 base, and 7 bases lay in between.

The chain carries TRBV6-5 and TRBJ1-2; D is unresolved. CDR1 MNHEY and CDR2 SVGAGI come from the germline V gene. V was cut by 3 bases and J by 4 bases, with 12 bases left in between. This CDR3 is 14 amino acids long. CDR3 in DNA: TGTGCCAGCAGTTATCGGGGTATTGGCTATGGCTACACCTTC. Protein: CASSYRGIGYGYTF.

Only one count was recorded for this clonotype. The V call is TRBV12-3 or TRBV12-4, the J call TRBJ1-1; possible D gene TRBD1, 6 bases. The V and J ends lost 10 bases and 11 bases respectively, with 17 bases between them. This CDR3 region has 11 residues. CDR3 sequence reads: CATSPQGSAFF. CDR3 DNA: TGTGCCACCTCGCCCCAGGGGAGTGCTTTCTTT.

The rearrangement links TRBV5-5 to TRBJ1-5; a weak D match, TRBD1 (5 bases). The germline V gene encodes CDR1 SGHKS and CDR2 YYEKEE (reference sequence). V was shortened by 4 bases and J by 0 bases, with 11 bases between the two germline ends. The CDR3 is 15 amino acids. The CDR3 loop is CASSPWGNSNQPQHF. The CDR3 DNA is TGTGCCAGCAGCCCTTGGGGCAATAGCAATCAGCCCCAGCATTTT. Full variable domain (missing parts from reference TRBV5-5 and TRBJ1-5): DAGVTQSPTHLIKTRGQQVTLRCSPISGHKSVSWYQQVLGQGPQFIFQYYEKEERGRGNFPDRFSARQFPNYSSELNVNALLLGDSALYLCASSPWGNSNQPQHFGDGTRLSIL.

This clonotype occurred a few times. V and J are TRBV19 and TRBJ1-2; weak D call: TRBD1 (5 bases). The CDR3 extends over 14 amino acids. Germline lookup yields CDR1 LNHDA and CDR2 SQIVND (reference sequence). V was shortened by 0 bases and J by 8 bases, with 13 bases between the two germline ends. The CDR3 loop is CASSIDRRGPGYTF. CDR3 nucleotides: TGTGCCAGTAGTATAGATCGCCGGGGCCCGGGCTACACCTTC.

This clonotype was seen ten or more times. This chain uses TRBV5-1 with TRBJ1-2; TRBD1 matches at 8 bases. Germline CDR1 reads SGHRS; CDR2 reads YFSETQ. J was trimmed by 6 bases and V by 4 bases; bases with no gene match: 5. This CDR3 is 13 amino acids long. The CDR3 nucleotides read TGCGCCAGCAGCCCGGACAGGGTGCATGGCTACACCTTC. Amino acid sequence: CASSPDRVHGYTF.

This sequence joins TRBV19 and TRBJ1-1, with TRBD1 matching 10 bases. Germline-derived CDR1 and CDR2 are LNHDA and SQIVND (reference sequence). J was trimmed by 5 bases and V by 8 bases; bases with no gene match: 8. The CDR3 is made up of 14 amino acids. For the CDR3, the DNA is TGTGCCAGTGGTCGACAGGGGGCGAGGACTGAAGCTTTCTTT. As protein: CASGRQGARTEAFF.

The genes are TRBV7-9 and TRBJ2-7; D tentatively fits TRBD1 or TRBD2 (6 bases each). Looked up from germline, CDR1 is SEHNR and CDR2 is FQNEAQ (reference sequence). V dropped 5 bases and J dropped 7 bases, with 12 bases sitting between them. The CDR3 is 12 amino acids. CDR3 loop: CASSAGHPEQYF. The CDR3 bases are TGTGCCAGCAGCGCGGGACACCCTGAGCAGTACTTC.

This clonotype was observed a handful of times. This rearrangement joins TRBV29-1 to TRBJ2-2; the D gene is possibly TRBD1 (6 bases). CDR1 is SQVTM, CDR2 ANQGSEA, per germline. The V end was cut by 3 bases, the J end by 7 bases, with 9 bases between. The CDR3 totals 12 residues. As DNA, the CDR3 is TGCAGCGTTGATGGGGGCAACGGGGAGCTGTTTTTT. Encoded protein: CSVDGGNGELFF.

This clonotype has more than one count but fewer than ten. The gene calls are TRBV5-1 and TRBJ2-3, with 14 bases aligning to TRBD2. Germline V gives CDR1 SGHRS, CDR2 YFSETQ. The CDR3 consists of 17 residues. V shed 2 bases, J shed 6 bases, and the junction held 8 bases outside the gene matches. CDR3 coding DNA: TGCGCCAGCAGCTTCAGACTAGCGGGGGGGCCGGGGGATACGCAGTATTTT. This gives the protein CASSFRLAGGPGDTQYF.

The rearrangement uses TRBV5-8 and TRBJ2-3; 15 bases map to TRBD2. Germline assignment: CDR1 SGHTS and CDR2 YDEGEE. This CDR3 contains 19 residues. J gave up 5 bases and V 4 bases, and 14 bases lay outside the gene matches. The DNA of the CDR3 is TGTGCCAGCAGCGCCGGGACTAGCGGGGGGATATCCTCGGGAGATACGCAGTATTTT. This sequence encodes CASSAGTSGGISSGDTQYF.

This clonotype was seen more than once but under ten times. This CDR3 is CASSQVFHGEQFF. CDR3 bases: TGCGCCAGCAGCCAAGTGTTCCACGGTGAGCAGTTCTTC. The chain has TRBV4-1 and TRBJ2-1; D remains ambiguous. Germline CDR1 reads MGHRA; CDR2 reads YSYEKL. Trimming took 1 base from V and 9 from J, leaving 10 bases between them. This CDR3 region has 13 residues.

The chain employs TRBV7-9 and TRBJ1-4; D possibly corresponds to TRBD1 (5 bases). CDR3 length: 14 residues. The ends were cut back, 3 bases at V and 6 bases at J, with 11 bases in the middle. Germline loops: CDR1 SEHNR, CDR2 FQNEAQ (reference sequence). Here the CDR3 reads CASSLRGGDEKLFF. The CDR3 bases are TGTGCCAGCAGCTTGAGGGGAGGGGATGAAAAACTGTTTTTT. The whole variable domain, remainder taken from reference TRBV7-9 and TRBJ1-4, is DTGVSQNPRHKITKRGQNVTFRCDPISEHNRLYWYRQTLGQGPEFLTYFQNEAQLEKSRLLSDRFSAERPKGSFSTLEIQRTEQGDSAMYLCASSLRGGDEKLFFGSGTQLSVL.

The V and J genes are TRBV4-3 and TRBJ2-2; 8 positions match TRBD2. Germline lookup yields CDR1 LGHNA and CDR2 YSLEER. The CDR3 is made up of 15 amino acids. The V segment lost 6 bases and the J segment 6 bases; nucleotides outside the gene matches: 9. CDR3 sequence (DNA): TGCGCCAGCAGACCCACGGGGGGGCTATCCGGGGAGCTGTTTTTT. Its translation: CASRPTGGLSGELFF.

This clonotype was counted at least ten times. The rearrangement joins TRBV4-1 to TRBJ2-3, with TRBD2 matching 11 bases. The J segment lost 5 bases and the V segment lost 0 bases, leaving 4 bases of the junction unmatched. Germline V gene lookup returns CDR1 MGHRA and CDR2 YSYEKL. There are 16 residues in the CDR3. CDR3 bases: TGCGCCAGCAGCCAAGAGTCTAGCGGGGGGTTAGATACGCAGTATTTT. Protein product: CASSQESSGGLDTQYF.

This clonotype was picked up many times. The chain recombines TRBV12-3 or TRBV12-4 with TRBJ1-4; no clear D gene. The CDR3 is 12 residues long. Trimming shortened V by 5 bases and J by 1 base, and 2 bases separated the two germline ends. CDR3 residues: CASSKTNEKLFF. The CDR3 bases are TGTGCCAGCAGTAAAACTAATGAAAAACTGTTTTTT.

The rearrangement joins TRBV7-3 to TRBJ2-1; D could derive from TRBD1 or TRBD2 (5 bases each). The length of the CDR3 is 13 residues. V dropped 0 bases and J dropped 6 bases, with 6 bases sitting between them. Germline loops: CDR1 SGHTA, CDR2 FQGTGA. The CDR3 loop reads CASSLTGVNEQFF. The DNA for the CDR3 is TGTGCCAGCAGCTTAACGGGGGTCAATGAGCAGTTCTTC.

This clonotype was counted a few times. This chain links TRBV4-3 with TRBJ2-1; a possible D gene is TRBD2 (5 bases). Germline-derived CDR1 and CDR2 are LGHNA and YSLEER. The CDR3 is 15 amino acids. Between the trimmed V and J ends, which lost 3 bases and 4 bases, there was a span of 13 bases. The CDR3 DNA reads as TGCGCCAGCAGCCAGGAGGACTCACGATACAATGAGCAGTTCTTC. This gives the protein CASSQEDSRYNEQFF.

The chain employs TRBV28 and TRBJ2-3, with TRBD2 as a possible D gene (5 bases). The CDR3 is made up of 13 amino acids. V lost 10 bases to trimming and J lost 0 bases, with 11 bases between them. From germline, CDR1 is MDHEN and CDR2 SYDVKM. CDR3 region: CATISGSTDTQYF. The CDR3 DNA is TGTGCCACCATTTCGGGGAGCACAGATACGCAGTATTTT.

This clonotype was recorded at least ten times. This rearrangement joins TRBV27 to TRBJ2-1; 8 bases map to TRBD1. V was pared by 3 bases and J by 9 bases, with 7 bases of the junction left unmatched. Germline V CDR1 and CDR2: MNHEY, SMNVEV (reference sequence). The CDR3 is 14 amino acids. The CDR3, as DNA: TGTGCCAGCAGTTTGACAGGGGATAGGAGTGAGCAGTTCTTC. Residues: CASSLTGDRSEQFF.

The rearrangement joins TRBV29-1 to TRBJ2-5; TRBD1 might be the D (5 bases). This CDR3 spans 12 amino acids. Germline V gene sequence: CDR1 SQVTM, CDR2 ANQGSEA. Deletions cut 7 bases from V and 7 bases from J, with 16 bases between. The chain's CDR3 is CSAGADTRTQYF. The CDR3 DNA reads TGCAGCGCTGGGGCGGACACCCGGACCCAGTACTTC.